Below, 14 T cell receptor beta chains from the same sample are listed, as sequenced in a study of blood T cells in healthy people across ages. Combining a sample-barcoded 5' primer with a J-beta primer mix, a second PCR ran for roughly 6 to 11 cycles. TCRdb called the 5' RACE reads again in MiXCR, with one record for every CDR3 protein. The sample records around 1,500,000 distinct CDR3 sequences, approximately 42% being singletons. The sample taken for sequencing was blood. Source of these receptors: a woman aged 18-30 years in good health.

The chain joins TRBV7-3 to TRBJ1-2, with 8 bases fitting TRBD1. V lost 7 bases, J lost 4 bases, and 11 bases stayed unmatched. This CDR3 spans 15 amino acids. Looked up from germline, CDR1 is SGHTA and CDR2 is FQGTGA. CDR3 sequence: CASTPAGGAGYGYTF. The CDR3 nucleotides read TGTGCCAGCACCCCGGCAGGGGGCGCGGGCTATGGCTACACCTTC.

A remark on this clonotype: A much larger clonotype is one base distant, so this may be a read error. The J gene is TRBJ2-3, the V gene TRBV12-3 or TRBV12-4; 11 bases align to TRBD2. J lost 4 bases, V lost 8 bases, and 5 bases had no gene match. This CDR3 contains 14 residues. CDR3 sequence: CASALAGGADTQYF. The CDR3 region has the DNA TGTGCCAGCGCCCTAGCGGGGGGAGCAGATACGCAGTATTTT.

This clonotype occurred a few times. The chain links TRBV6-1 to TRBJ2-1; 12 nucleotides align to TRBD2. V trimming: 5 bases; J trimming: 7 bases; junction bases outside the gene matches: 15. From germline, CDR1 is MNHNS and CDR2 SASEGT. The CDR3 has 18 amino acids. CDR3 residues: CASSRLAGASSKVNEQFF. The CDR3 DNA reads as TGTGCCAGCAGTAGACTAGCGGGAGCTTCATCGAAGGTTAATGAGCAGTTCTTC.

The rearrangement uses TRBV9 and TRBJ2-5; 11 bases map to TRBD2. V shed 4 bases, J shed 0 bases, and the junction held 5 bases outside the gene matches. CDR1 is SGDLS and CDR2 is YYNGEE in the germline V gene. The CDR3 runs 16 residues. CDR3 DNA sequence: TGTGCCAGCAGCTTTAGCGGGGGGGGGCACCAAGAGACCCAGTACTTC. It yields the protein CASSFSGGGHQETQYF.

This clonotype showed up just a few times. The V and J genes are TRBV7-9 and TRBJ2-7; 11 bases are shared with TRBD2. V lost 5 bases and J lost 0; bases outside the gene matches: 9. CDR1 SEHNR and CDR2 FQNEAQ come from the germline V gene (reference sequence). This CDR3 has 17 amino acids. CDR3 in DNA: TGTGCCAGCAGCCCCCAGACTAGCGGGGAAACCTCCTACGAGCAGTACTTC. Translated, it gives CASSPQTSGETSYEQYF.

The chain employs TRBV20-1 and TRBJ2-3; D perhaps matches TRBD2 (5 bases). CDR1 DFQATT and CDR2 SNEGSKA come from the germline V gene (reference sequence). The CDR3 has 14 residues. V lost 1 base and J 0 bases, leaving 8 bases between the germline ends. For the CDR3, the DNA is TGCAGTGCTAGAGCGGCGGGCAGCACAGATACGCAGTATTTT. Translation gives CSARAAGSTDTQYF.

This clonotype was observed many times. The V gene is TRBV29-1, the J gene TRBJ2-4, with D possibly being TRBD1 (6 bases). V dropped 6 bases and J dropped 5 bases, with 17 bases sitting between them. The CDR3 length is 14 residues. The germline gives CDR1 SQVTM, CDR2 ANQGSEA. CDR3 residues: CSVAGTPVQNIQYF. The CDR3 nucleotides are TGCAGCGTCGCCGGGACACCGGTCCAAAACATTCAGTACTTC.

The chain joins TRBV20-1 to TRBJ2-5; D is ambiguous. Between the trimmed V and J ends, which lost 4 bases and 2 bases, there was a span of 14 bases. Germline CDR1 DFQATT, CDR2 SNEGSKA (reference sequence). The CDR3 contains 14 residues. CDR3 amino acids: CSATPLVIQETQYF. The CDR3 DNA reads TGCAGTGCTACACCTTTAGTTATTCAAGAGACCCAGTACTTC.

A single count supports this clonotype. The CDR3 protein is CASSGRTTGVRTDTQYF. The CDR3 nucleotides are TGTGCCAGCAGTGGCAGAACGACAGGGGTACGCACAGATACGCAGTATTTT. The chain has TRBV27 and TRBJ2-3; TRBD1 aligns across 8 bases. Germline lookup yields CDR1 MNHEY and CDR2 SMNVEV (reference sequence). This CDR3 has 17 residues. V was clipped by 5 bases and J by 1 base; unmatched bases: 11.

This clonotype turned up a few times. V gene TRBV3-1 combines with J gene TRBJ2-7; no reliable D call. CDR1 LGHDT and CDR2 YNNKEL come from the germline V gene (reference sequence). Trimming cost V 0 bases and J 3 bases, with 9 bases left between them. The CDR3 has 14 residues. The CDR3 coding sequence is TGTGCCAGCAGCCAAGATTATGGCAGCTACGAGCAGTACTTC. It codes for CASSQDYGSYEQYF.

This clonotype was counted between two and nine times. The V call is TRBV24-1, the J call TRBJ2-3; 8 nucleotides agree with TRBD2. Germline V gene sequence: CDR1 KGHDR, CDR2 SFDVKD. This CDR3 region has 14 residues. V lost 6 bases to trimming and J lost 0 bases; unmatched junction nucleotides: 1. DNA of the CDR3: TGTGCCACCAGTCCTAGCGGGAGCACAGATACGCAGTATTTT. Its translation is CATSPSGSTDTQYF.

The chain recombines TRBV7-9 with TRBJ2-7; 9 bases fit TRBD2. The length of the CDR3 is 15 residues. Germline CDR1 reads SEHNR; CDR2 reads FQNEAQ (reference sequence). The J segment lost 4 bases and the V segment lost 4 bases, leaving 8 bases of the junction unmatched. CDR3 amino acids: CASSYPTSGRYEQYF. The CDR3 bases are TGTGCCAGCAGCTACCCGACTAGCGGACGATACGAGCAGTACTTC.

The genes are TRBV20-1 and TRBJ2-3; the match to TRBD2 covers 8 bases. V lost 5 bases and J lost 0; bases outside the gene matches: 7. This CDR3 comprises 15 residues. Per the germline V gene, CDR1 is DFQATT and CDR2 is SNEGSKA (reference sequence). The CDR3 coding sequence is TGCAGTGCTTGGACTAGCACCTCTAGCACAGATACGCAGTATTTT. This gives the protein CSAWTSTSSTDTQYF.

The chain combines TRBV15 with TRBJ2-1, with D unclear. V was clipped by 5 bases and J by 5 bases, with 4 bases between them. Germline V lookup: CDR1 LNHNV, CDR2 YYDKDF (reference sequence). The CDR3 is 11 amino acids. In DNA, the CDR3 is TGTGCCACCAGCCCGGACAATGAGCAGTTCTTC. Its translation is CATSPDNEQFF.